A selection of T cell receptor beta chains follows, all from one sample in a study of blood T cell repertoires in COVID-19. Sequenced by immunoSEQ multiplex PCR; TCRdb stores in-frame clones only, minus some. In the table there are about 110,000 clones, more than 80% of which are singletons. The sequenced sample was peripheral blood. These receptors were collected from a woman aged 60 to 75 with acute or convalescent COVID-19. CDR3s include the opening cysteine and the closing phenylalanine or tryptophan. D genes are given only for firm matches. A row's size may be missing; if present it is once, few, many or a size class.

j_call clone_size d_call v_call cdr3_nt cdr3_aa
TRBJ2-7 once . TRBV5-1 TGCGCCAGCAGCGCTATGACAGGCACCTACGAGCAGTACTTC CASSAMTGTYEQYF
TRBJ1-2 . . TRBV28 TGTGCCTCCTCCCCTCCTTCAGGGGCGACCTATGGCTACACCTTC CASSPPSGATYGYTF
TRBJ2-2 . TRBD2 TRBV4-1 TGCGCCAGCAGCCCCCCCGGGACTAGGGGCGGGGAGCTGTTTTTT CASSPPGTRGGELFF
TRBJ1-1 . . TRBV7-2 TGTGCCAGCGGCATACACGGAGTGAACACTGAAGCTTTCTTT CASGIHGVNTEAFF
TRBJ2-3 . TRBD2 TRBV4-1 TGCGCCAGCAGCCAAGTGGCTAGCGGGACTAGCACAGATACGCAGTATTTT CASSQVASGTSTDTQYF
TRBJ2-5 few TRBD1 TRBV29-1 TGCAGCGCACCGGGACAGGCCCTGGGGACCCAGTACTTC CSAPGQALGTQYF
TRBJ2-7 . TRBD1 TRBV7-9 TGTGCCAGCAGCTCTGGACAGGGGACCTACGAGCAGTACTTC CASSSGQGTYEQYF
TRBJ1-6 once . TRBV28 TGTGCCAGCAGTTTACTCCCTCGGTGGGGCAGCTCCTATAATTCACCCCTCCACTTT CASSLLPRWGSSYNSPLHF
TRBJ2-7 . TRBD2 TRBV29-1 TGCAGCGCCGCGATCGGACTAGCGGGAGTATACGAGCAGTACTTC CSAAIGLAGVYEQYF
TRBJ2-3 . TRBD2 TRBV10-3 TGTGCCATCAGTGAGTTACCTAGAAGCGGGAGGGCCGATACGCAGTATTTT CAISELPRSGRADTQYF
TRBJ2-1 . TRBD2 TRBV5-1 TGCGCCAGCAGCCCGACCAAGACTAGCGGCTCCTACAATGAGCAGTTCTTC CASSPTKTSGSYNEQFF
TRBJ1-6 . . TRBV5-1 TGCGCCAGCAGCTTGGACAGTACCAATTCACCCCTCCACTTT CASSLDSTNSPLHF
TRBJ2-1 . TRBD1 TRBV24-1 TGTGCCACCAGTGATAACACCGGGACAGCTTACAATGAGCAGTTCTTC CATSDNTGTAYNEQFF
TRBJ1-2 . . TRBV6-6 TGTGCCAGCTTGGGGGGAGTTAACTATGGCTACACCTTC CASLGGVNYGYTF
TRBJ2-2 once TRBD1 TRBV7-9 TGTGCCAGCAGCCCCCGGGACAGGGAAATGAACACCGGGGAGCTGTTTTTT CASSPRDREMNTGELFF
TRBJ2-3 . . TRBV6-1 TGTGCCAGCAGTGCGGGCACAGATACGCAGTATTTT CASSAGTDTQYF